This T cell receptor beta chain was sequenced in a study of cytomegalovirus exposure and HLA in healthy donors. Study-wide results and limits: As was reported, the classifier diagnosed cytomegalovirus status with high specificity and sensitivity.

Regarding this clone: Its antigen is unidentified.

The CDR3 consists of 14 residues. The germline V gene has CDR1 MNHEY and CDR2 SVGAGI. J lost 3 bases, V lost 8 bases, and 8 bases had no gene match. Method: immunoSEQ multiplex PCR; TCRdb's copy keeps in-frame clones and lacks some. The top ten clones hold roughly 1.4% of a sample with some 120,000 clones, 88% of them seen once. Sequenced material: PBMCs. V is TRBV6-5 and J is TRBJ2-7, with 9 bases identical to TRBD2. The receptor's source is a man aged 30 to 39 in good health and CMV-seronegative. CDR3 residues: CASRYSGSVYEQYF. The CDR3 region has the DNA TGTGCCAGCCGGTATAGCGGGAGCGTCTACGAGCAGTACTTC.